This TCR beta chain stems from a study of cytotoxic CD8 clonotypes in ibrutinib-treated CLL. About the study: Productive templates per sample averaged about 260,000; productive rearrangements, some 99,000. Regarding the study as a whole: Sampling schedules were unmatched across sustained-remission and progressing patients.

Comment on this clone: Its antigen remains unidentified.

TCR beta library input comprised about 1.9 micrograms of genomic DNA from cryopreserved PBMCs. V lost 0 bases and J 9 bases, leaving 19 bases between the germline ends. The CDR3 runs to 15 residues. From germline, CDR1 is SGHDT and CDR2 YYEEEE. TCRdb keeps only in-frame clones here, not all; method: immunoSEQ multiplex PCR. The sample contains over 65,000 clones, around 65% of which appear only once. The sample consisted of PBMCs, taken after 12 months of ibrutinib treatment. The chain carries TRBV5-6 and TRBJ2-7, with D possibly TRBD2 on 6 matching bases. The TCR was taken from a human donor with chronic lymphocytic leukemia. CDR3 protein: CASSLAGDGSWRQYF. CDR3 DNA sequence: TGTGCCAGCAGCTTGGCTGGTGACGGGAGTTGGCGGCAGTACTTC.